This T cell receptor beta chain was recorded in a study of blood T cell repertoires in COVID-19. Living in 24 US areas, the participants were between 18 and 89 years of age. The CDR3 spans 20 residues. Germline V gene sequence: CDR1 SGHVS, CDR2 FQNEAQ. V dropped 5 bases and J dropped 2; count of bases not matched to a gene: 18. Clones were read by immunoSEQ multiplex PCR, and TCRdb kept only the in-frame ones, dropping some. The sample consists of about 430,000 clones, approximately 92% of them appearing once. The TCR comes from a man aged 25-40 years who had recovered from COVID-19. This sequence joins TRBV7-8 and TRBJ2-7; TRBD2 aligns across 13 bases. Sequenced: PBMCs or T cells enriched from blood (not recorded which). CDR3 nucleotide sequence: TGTGCCAGCAGCACCCCATCCGGGACTAGCGGGATAAAGAAAGCCTACGAGCAGTACTTC. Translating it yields CASSTPSGTSGIKKAYEQYF.